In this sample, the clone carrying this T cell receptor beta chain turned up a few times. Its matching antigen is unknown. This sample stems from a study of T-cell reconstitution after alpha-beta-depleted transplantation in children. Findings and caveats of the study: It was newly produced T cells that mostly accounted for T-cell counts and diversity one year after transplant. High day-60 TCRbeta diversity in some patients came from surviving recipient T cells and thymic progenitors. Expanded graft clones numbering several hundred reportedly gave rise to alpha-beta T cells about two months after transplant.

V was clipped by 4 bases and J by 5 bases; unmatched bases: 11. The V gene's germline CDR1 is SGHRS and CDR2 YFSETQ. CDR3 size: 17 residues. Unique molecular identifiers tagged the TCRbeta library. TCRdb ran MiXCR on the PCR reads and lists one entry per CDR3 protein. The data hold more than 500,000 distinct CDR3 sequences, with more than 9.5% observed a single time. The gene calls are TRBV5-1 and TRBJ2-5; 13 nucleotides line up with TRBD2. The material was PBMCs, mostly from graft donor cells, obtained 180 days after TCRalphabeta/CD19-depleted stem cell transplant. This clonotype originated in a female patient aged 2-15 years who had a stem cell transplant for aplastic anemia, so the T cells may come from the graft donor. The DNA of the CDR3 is TGCGCCAGCAGCGCCGGAGGACTAGCGGGAGTCGGGGAGACCCAGTACTTC. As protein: CASSAGGLAGVGETQYF. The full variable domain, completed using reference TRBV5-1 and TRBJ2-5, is KAGVTQTPRYLIKTRGQQVTLSCSPISGHRSVSWYQQTPGQGLQFLFEYFSETQRNKGNFPGRFSGRQFSNSRSEMNVSTLELGDSALYLCASSAGGLAGVGETQYFGPGTRLLVL.